This is a list of T cell receptor beta chains from one sample in a study of PD-L1 blockade in urothelial cancer. Clones were read by immunoSEQ multiplex PCR, and TCRdb kept only the in-frame ones, dropping some. The sample contains just over 50,000 clones, approximately 80% of which appear only once. Source: PBMCs, taken around atezolizumab (anti-PD-L1) treatment. The receptors were sampled from a man between 65 and 85 years old with urothelial cancer. The CDR3 runs from the conserved cysteine through the conserved F or W. A D gene is named only where the DNA matches it firmly. Clone sizes are given selectively: once, few, many, or a class where the clone is expanded.

size: -
V: TRBV18
D: TRBD1
J: TRBJ2-7
DNA: TGTGCCAGCTCACTGCGGGGCGACAGGGGCTCCTACGAGCAGTACTTC
CDR3: CASSLRGDRGSYEQYF

size: -
V: TRBV5-6
D: TRBD1
J: TRBJ1-1
DNA: TGTGCCAGCAGCTTGGGGGACAGAGGGGACACTGAAGCTTTCTTT
CDR3: CASSLGDRGDTEAFF

size: -
V: TRBV10-3
D: -
J: TRBJ2-1
DNA: TGTGCCATCAGTGGGGCTGCCTACAATGAGCAGTTCTTC
CDR3: CAISGAAYNEQFF

size: -
V: TRBV29-1
D: TRBD1
J: TRBJ2-7
DNA: TGCAGCGCCTCGACAGGGTTGGGCGAGCAGTACTTC
CDR3: CSASTGLGEQYF

size: once
V: TRBV7-2
D: -
J: TRBJ2-2
DNA: TGTGCCAGCAGCTTTGGGCGGGGTACCGGGGAGCTGTTTTTT
CDR3: CASSFGRGTGELFF

size: -
V: TRBV28
D: -
J: TRBJ1-5
DNA: TGTGCCAGCAAAGGGGGAGTAAGCAATCAGCCCCAGCATTTT
CDR3: CASKGGVSNQPQHF

size: -
V: TRBV7-2
D: -
J: TRBJ2-4
DNA: TGTGCCAGCAGCCCTCTCGGGGGAGGAAGGGGCATTCAGTACTTC
CDR3: CASSPLGGGRGIQYF

size: -
V: TRBV29-1
D: -
J: TRBJ1-1
DNA: TGCAGCGTTCCCCTGGGCTCTGAAGCTTTCTTT
CDR3: CSVPLGSEAFF

size: -
V: TRBV2
D: -
J: TRBJ1-1
DNA: TGTGCCAGCAGTGGGTATACGGGGGAAGCTTTCTTT
CDR3: CASSGYTGEAFF

size: -
V: TRBV2
D: TRBD1
J: TRBJ2-2
DNA: TGTGCCGGAAAAACTGGGACAGGGTCGGGCGGGGAGCTGTTTTTT
CDR3: CAGKTGTGSGGELFF

size: -
V: TRBV19
D: TRBD1
J: TRBJ1-6
DNA: TGTGCCAGTAGTGTACGTTGGACAGGGAGAAATTCACCCCTCCACTTT
CDR3: CASSVRWTGRNSPLHF

size: -
V: TRBV28
D: TRBD2
J: TRBJ2-3
DNA: TGTGCCAGCAGTCCCACGACTAGCGGGACTACAGATACGCAGTATTTT
CDR3: CASSPTTSGTTDTQYF

size: once
V: TRBV7-2
D: TRBD1
J: TRBJ2-1
DNA: TGTGCCAGCAGCTTAACCACAGGGGGGTCCTACAATGAGCAGTTCTTC
CDR3: CASSLTTGGSYNEQFF

size: -
V: TRBV5-5
D: -
J: TRBJ1-2
DNA: TGTGCCAGCAGCTTGGATTTGGGGGGGAATGGCTACACCTTC
CDR3: CASSLDLGGNGYTF

size: few
V: TRBV4-1
D: TRBD2
J: TRBJ2-2
DNA: TGCGCCAGCAGCCCTTTGCGGGGGAGGGCCGGGGAGCTGTTTTTT
CDR3: CASSPLRGRAGELFF

size: once
V: TRBV18
D: -
J: TRBJ1-1
DNA: TGTGCCAGCTCACCTGAGAGCGCGGGGGCTGAAGCTTTCTTT
CDR3: CASSPESAGAEAFF

size: -
V: TRBV10-3
D: TRBD1
J: TRBJ1-3
DNA: TGTGCCATCAGTGAAGGACAGGGGGCTGGAAACACCATATATTTT
CDR3: CAISEGQGAGNTIYF

size: -
V: TRBV7-6
D: TRBD1
J: TRBJ1-1
DNA: TGTGCCAGCAGCTTCCTTGACAGGGGGCTATATGGGACTGAAGCTTTCTTT
CDR3: CASSFLDRGLYGTEAFF

size: -
V: TRBV5-1
D: -
J: TRBJ2-4
DNA: TGCGCCAGCAGGGAGAGTCCAACCAAAAACATTCAGTACTTC
CDR3: CASRESPTKNIQYF

size: -
V: TRBV7-9
D: -
J: TRBJ2-3
DNA: TGTGCCAGCAGTTTTAGATGGGACTCTCAAACAGATACGCAGTATTTT
CDR3: CASSFRWDSQTDTQYF

size: -
V: TRBV5-5
D: TRBD1
J: TRBJ2-2
DNA: TGTGCCAGCAGCTTCGGACAGGGGGCGAACACCGGGGAGCTGTTTTTT
CDR3: CASSFGQGANTGELFF

size: -
V: TRBV4-2
D: -
J: TRBJ1-2
DNA: TGTGCCAGCAGCCAAGACCGTCGAGGGCAGGGGAGACCTCTTAGCGGCTACACCTTC
CDR3: CASSQDRRGQGRPLSGYTF

size: -
V: TRBV2
D: TRBD1
J: TRBJ1-5
DNA: TGTGCCAGCAGTGGACAGGGGGCTTGGCAGCCCCAGCATTTT
CDR3: CASSGQGAWQPQHF

size: -
V: TRBV7-3
D: -
J: TRBJ1-1
DNA: TGTGCCAGCAGCTTAATCCCCGGACAGCGCCCCACTGAAGCTTTCTTT
CDR3: CASSLIPGQRPTEAFF

size: -
V: TRBV27
D: TRBD2
J: TRBJ2-7
DNA: TGTGCCAGCAGTCCACAGGGCGGGAGGGCCCACGAGCAGTACTTC
CDR3: CASSPQGGRAHEQYF

size: -
V: TRBV20-1
D: -
J: TRBJ1-4
DNA: TGCAGTGCTAGACACCGGGAAAAACTGTTTTTT
CDR3: CSARHREKLFF

size: -
V: TRBV12-5
D: TRBD2
J: TRBJ2-3
DNA: TGTGCTAGTGGTTTGGGGGCTAGCGGGGGGACAGATACGCAGTATTTT
CDR3: CASGLGASGGTDTQYF

size: -
V: TRBV7-2
D: -
J: TRBJ1-2
DNA: TGTGCCAGCAGCTTAGGTACAGGCCACGGAGGCTACACCTTC
CDR3: CASSLGTGHGGYTF

size: -
V: TRBV28
D: TRBD2
J: TRBJ2-7
DNA: TGTGCCAGCAGGAAAAGCGGGAGCTACGAGCAGTACTTC
CDR3: CASRKSGSYEQYF

size: -
V: TRBV5-6
D: TRBD1
J: TRBJ2-2
DNA: TGTGCCAGCAGCTTGGGAGGGGGCGCGTACACCGGGGAGCTGTTTTTT
CDR3: CASSLGGGAYTGELFF

size: -
V: TRBV4-3
D: -
J: TRBJ2-2
DNA: TGCGCCAGCAGCCCTTTCCGCGGGACCGGGGAGCTGTTTTTT
CDR3: CASSPFRGTGELFF

size: once
V: TRBV7-9
D: TRBD1
J: TRBJ2-1
DNA: TGTGCCAGCAGCTTAACAGGGGGCGCCCTTGGAAATGAGCAGTTCTTC
CDR3: CASSLTGGALGNEQFF

size: -
V: TRBV5-5
D: -
J: TRBJ2-5
DNA: TGTGCCAGCAGCTTGGTACAGCGGGCCGGGGAGACCCAGTACTTC
CDR3: CASSLVQRAGETQYF

size: once
V: TRBV7-2
D: -
J: TRBJ2-5
DNA: TGTGCCAGCAGCATGGACGGTCCAGGGGAGACCCAGTACTTC
CDR3: CASSMDGPGETQYF

size: -
V: TRBV11-3
D: TRBD1
J: TRBJ1-2
DNA: TGTGCCAGCAGCGTCGGACAGGCCGCAACCTTC
CDR3: CASSVGQAATF

size: -
V: TRBV4-1
D: -
J: TRBJ1-4
DNA: TGCGCCAGCAGCCAGGGGGCGGCTAATGAAAAACTGTTTTTT
CDR3: CASSQGAANEKLFF

size: -
V: TRBV30
D: TRBD1
J: TRBJ2-7
DNA: TGTGCCTGGACCTCGGGACAGAAACTCGAGCAGTACTTC
CDR3: CAWTSGQKLEQYF

size: -
V: TRBV7-9
D: TRBD2
J: TRBJ2-1
DNA: TGTGCCAGCAGTTCCATGTCCCGGCCGGGGACTACGAACTACAATGAGCAGTTCTTC
CDR3: CASSSMSRPGTTNYNEQFF

size: -
V: TRBV11-2
D: -
J: TRBJ1-1
DNA: TGTGCCAGCAGCCTCCACACGAACACTGAAGCTTTCTTT
CDR3: CASSLHTNTEAFF

size: -
V: TRBV28
D: TRBD1
J: TRBJ2-7
DNA: TGTGCCAGCAGTTTAGGGGGGACAGGTGGAACCTACGAGCAGTACTTC
CDR3: CASSLGGTGGTYEQYF

size: few
V: TRBV2
D: TRBD1
J: TRBJ2-2
DNA: TGTGCCAGCTCCGGACAGGGAGACGGGGAGCTGTTTTTT
CDR3: CASSGQGDGELFF

size: once
V: TRBV30
D: -
J: TRBJ2-3
DNA: TGTGCCTGGAGGGGTTCGACAGGATCTCGCACAGATACGCAGTATTTT
CDR3: CAWRGSTGSRTDTQYF

size: -
V: TRBV5-4
D: TRBD1
J: TRBJ1-5
DNA: TGTGCCAGCAGCTTAGGGGGGACAGGGAGAGGGAATCAGCCCCAGCATTTT
CDR3: CASSLGGTGRGNQPQHF

size: medium-sized
V: TRBV7-6
D: TRBD1
J: TRBJ1-5
DNA: TGTGCCAGCAGCGACACAGGGGGCCGCAAAAGCCATCAGCCCCAGCATTTT
CDR3: CASSDTGGRKSHQPQHF

size: -
V: TRBV11-2
D: -
J: TRBJ1-2
DNA: TGTGCCAGCAGCCCCCTGTTGGGAGGTTACGGCTACACCTTC
CDR3: CASSPLLGGYGYTF

size: -
V: TRBV19
D: -
J: TRBJ2-2
DNA: TGTGCCAGTAGTACGCGGCAGGGCACCACCGGGGAGCTGTTTTTT
CDR3: CASSTRQGTTGELFF

size: few
V: TRBV6-1
D: -
J: TRBJ2-1
DNA: TGTGCCAGCAGTGACCAGGGTTACAATGAGCAGTTCTTC
CDR3: CASSDQGYNEQFF

size: few
V: TRBV9
D: -
J: TRBJ2-5
DNA: TGTGCCAGCAGCGTATTAGAGGGAGGTCTGAGAGAGACCCAGTACTTC
CDR3: CASSVLEGGLRETQYF

size: -
V: TRBV11-2
D: -
J: TRBJ1-5
DNA: TGTGCCAGCAGCTTAGATGGGCTCTGGCAGCCCCAGCATTTT
CDR3: CASSLDGLWQPQHF